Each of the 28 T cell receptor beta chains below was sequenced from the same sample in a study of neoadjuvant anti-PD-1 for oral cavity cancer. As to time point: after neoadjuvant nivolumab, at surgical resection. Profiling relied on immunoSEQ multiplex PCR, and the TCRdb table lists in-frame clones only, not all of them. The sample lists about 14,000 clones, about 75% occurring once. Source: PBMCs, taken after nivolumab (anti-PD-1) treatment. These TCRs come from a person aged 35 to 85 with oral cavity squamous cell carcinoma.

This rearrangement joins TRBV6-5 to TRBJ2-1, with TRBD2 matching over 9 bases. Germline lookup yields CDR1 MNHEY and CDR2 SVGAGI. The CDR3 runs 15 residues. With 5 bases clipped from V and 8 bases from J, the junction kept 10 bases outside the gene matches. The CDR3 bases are TGTGCCAGCAGTACGCAGACTAGCGGAGACGATGAGCAGTTCTTC. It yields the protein CASSTQTSGDDEQFF.

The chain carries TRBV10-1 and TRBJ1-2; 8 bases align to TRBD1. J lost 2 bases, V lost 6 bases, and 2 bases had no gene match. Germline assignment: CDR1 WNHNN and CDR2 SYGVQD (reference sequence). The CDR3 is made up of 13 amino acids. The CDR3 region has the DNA TGCGCCAGCAGCCGGACAGGGAACTATGGCTACACCTTC. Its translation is CASSRTGNYGYTF.

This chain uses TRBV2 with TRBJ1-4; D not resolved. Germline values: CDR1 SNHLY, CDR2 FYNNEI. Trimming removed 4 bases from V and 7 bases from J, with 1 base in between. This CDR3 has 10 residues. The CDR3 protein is CASSVEKLFF. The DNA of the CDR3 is TGTGCCAGCAGTGTTGAAAAACTGTTTTTT.

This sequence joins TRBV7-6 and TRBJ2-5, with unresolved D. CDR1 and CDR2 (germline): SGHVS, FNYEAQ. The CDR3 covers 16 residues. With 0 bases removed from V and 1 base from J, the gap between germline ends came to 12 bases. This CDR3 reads CASSLAYRQLQETQYF. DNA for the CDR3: TGTGCCAGCAGCTTAGCGTATCGGCAGCTCCAAGAGACCCAGTACTTC. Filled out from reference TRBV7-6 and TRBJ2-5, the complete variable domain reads GAGVSQSPRYKVTKRGQDVALRCDPISGHVSLYWYRQALGQGPEFLTYFNYEAQQDKSGLPNDRFSAERPEGSISTLTIQRTEQRDSAMYRCASSLAYRQLQETQYFGPGTRLLVL.

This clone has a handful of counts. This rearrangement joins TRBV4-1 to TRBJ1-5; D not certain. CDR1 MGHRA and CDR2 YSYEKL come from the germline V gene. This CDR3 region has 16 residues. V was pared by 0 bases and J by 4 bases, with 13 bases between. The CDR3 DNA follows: TGCGCCAGCAGCCAAGAAGTCGGGAGGTCTAATCAGCCCCAGCATTTT. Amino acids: CASSQEVGRSNQPQHF.

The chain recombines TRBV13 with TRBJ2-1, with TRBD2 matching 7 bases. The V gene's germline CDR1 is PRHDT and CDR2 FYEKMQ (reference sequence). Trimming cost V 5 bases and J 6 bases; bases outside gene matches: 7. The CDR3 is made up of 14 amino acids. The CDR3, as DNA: TGTGCCAGCAGCCCCAGACTAGCTTCCAATGAGCAGTTCTTC. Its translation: CASSPRLASNEQFF.

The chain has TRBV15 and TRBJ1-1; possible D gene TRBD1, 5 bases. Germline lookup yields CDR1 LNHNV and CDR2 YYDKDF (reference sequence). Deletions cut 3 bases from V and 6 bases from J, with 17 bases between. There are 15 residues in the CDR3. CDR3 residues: CATSSLWGTGAEAFF. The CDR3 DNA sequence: TGTGCCACCAGCAGCCTCTGGGGGACGGGCGCTGAAGCTTTCTTT.

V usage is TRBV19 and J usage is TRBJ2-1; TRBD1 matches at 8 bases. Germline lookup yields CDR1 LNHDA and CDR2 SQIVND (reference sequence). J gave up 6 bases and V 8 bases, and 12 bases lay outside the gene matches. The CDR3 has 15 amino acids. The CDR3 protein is CASWSGDRLTNEQFF. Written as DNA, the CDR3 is TGTGCCAGTTGGTCCGGGGACAGGCTCACCAATGAGCAGTTCTTC.

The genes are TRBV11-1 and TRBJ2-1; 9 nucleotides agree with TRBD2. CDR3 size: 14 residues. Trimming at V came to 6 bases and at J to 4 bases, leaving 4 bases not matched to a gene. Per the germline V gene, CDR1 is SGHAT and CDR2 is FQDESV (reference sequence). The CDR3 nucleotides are TGTGCCAGCAGGGATACTAGCGGGTACAATGAGCAGTTCTTC. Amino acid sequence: CASRDTSGYNEQFF.

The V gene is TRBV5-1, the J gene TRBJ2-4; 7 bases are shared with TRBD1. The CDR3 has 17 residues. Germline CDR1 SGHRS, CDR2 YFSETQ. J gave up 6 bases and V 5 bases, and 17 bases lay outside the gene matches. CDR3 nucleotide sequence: TGCGCCAGCAGGGTGGTATACAGGGGCCAAGGGAGAAACATTCAGTACTTC. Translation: CASRVVYRGQGRNIQYF. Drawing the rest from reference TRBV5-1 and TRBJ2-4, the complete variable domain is KAGVTQTPRYLIKTRGQQVTLSCSPISGHRSVSWYQQTPGQGLQFLFEYFSETQRNKGNFPGRFSGRQFSNSRSEMNVSTLELGDSALYLCASRVVYRGQGRNIQYFGAGTRLSVL.

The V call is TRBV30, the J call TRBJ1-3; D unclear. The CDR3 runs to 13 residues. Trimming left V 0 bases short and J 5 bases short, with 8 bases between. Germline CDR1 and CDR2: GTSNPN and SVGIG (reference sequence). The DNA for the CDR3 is TGTGCCTGGAGTGTTTATCTCCGAAACACCATATATTTT. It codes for CAWSVYLRNTIYF.

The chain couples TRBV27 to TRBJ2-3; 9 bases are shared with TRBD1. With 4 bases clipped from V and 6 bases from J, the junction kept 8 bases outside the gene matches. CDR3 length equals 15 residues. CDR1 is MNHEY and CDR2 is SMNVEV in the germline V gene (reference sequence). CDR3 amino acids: CASSWGQGRSDTQYF. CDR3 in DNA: TGTGCCAGCAGTTGGGGACAGGGAAGATCGGATACGCAGTATTTT.

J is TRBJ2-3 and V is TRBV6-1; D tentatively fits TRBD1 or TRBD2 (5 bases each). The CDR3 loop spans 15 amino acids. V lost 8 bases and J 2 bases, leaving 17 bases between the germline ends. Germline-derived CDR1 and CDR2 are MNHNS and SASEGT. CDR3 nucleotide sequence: TGTGCCAGCCAAATACGGGGCGGACCCACAGATACGCAGTATTTT. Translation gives CASQIRGGPTDTQYF.

The CDR3 nucleotides are TGTGCCATCAGGGACGTCAATGAGCAGTTCTTC. Translating gives CAIRDVNEQFF. The gene calls are TRBV10-3 and TRBJ2-1; D is ambiguous. Trimming took off 6 bases at V and 6 bases at J, with 6 bases between the two ends. The CDR3 spans 11 residues. Germline V gene lookup returns CDR1 ENHRY and CDR2 SYGVKD.

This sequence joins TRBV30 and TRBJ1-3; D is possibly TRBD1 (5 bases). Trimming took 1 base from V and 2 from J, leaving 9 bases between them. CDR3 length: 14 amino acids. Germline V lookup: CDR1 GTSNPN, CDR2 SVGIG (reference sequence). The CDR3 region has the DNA TGTGCCTGGAGTGCCAGGACAACTGGAAACACCATATATTTT. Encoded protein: CAWSARTTGNTIYF.

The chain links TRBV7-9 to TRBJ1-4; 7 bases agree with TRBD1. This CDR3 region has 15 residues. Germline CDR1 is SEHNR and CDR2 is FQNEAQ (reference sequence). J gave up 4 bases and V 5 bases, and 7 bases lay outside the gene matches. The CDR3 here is CASSRSQGINEKLFF. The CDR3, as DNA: TGTGCCAGCAGCCGTTCACAGGGGATTAATGAAAAACTGTTTTTT.

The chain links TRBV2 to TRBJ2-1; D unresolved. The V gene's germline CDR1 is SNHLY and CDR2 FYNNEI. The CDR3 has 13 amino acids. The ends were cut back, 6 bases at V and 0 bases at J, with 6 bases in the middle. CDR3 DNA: TGTGCCAGCAGGGGAAACTCCTACAATGAGCAGTTCTTC. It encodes CASRGNSYNEQFF.

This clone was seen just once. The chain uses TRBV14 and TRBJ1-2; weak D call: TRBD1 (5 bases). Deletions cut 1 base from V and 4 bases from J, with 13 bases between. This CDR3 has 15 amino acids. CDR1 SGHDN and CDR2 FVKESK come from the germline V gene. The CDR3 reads CASSQGRGAGYGYTF. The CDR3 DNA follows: TGTGCCAGCAGCCAAGGACGCGGGGCAGGCTATGGCTACACCTTC.

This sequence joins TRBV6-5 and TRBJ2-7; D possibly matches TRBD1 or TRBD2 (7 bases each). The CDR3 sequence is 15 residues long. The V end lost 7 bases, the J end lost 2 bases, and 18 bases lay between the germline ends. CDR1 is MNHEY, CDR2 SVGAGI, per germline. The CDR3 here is CASTQGQRGTYEQYF. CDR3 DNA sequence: TGTGCCAGCACCCAGGGACAGCGGGGAACCTACGAGCAGTACTTC.

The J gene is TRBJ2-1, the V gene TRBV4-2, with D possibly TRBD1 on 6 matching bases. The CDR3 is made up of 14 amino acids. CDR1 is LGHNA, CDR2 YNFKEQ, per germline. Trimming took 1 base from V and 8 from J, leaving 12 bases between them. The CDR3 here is CASSQVFRGHEQFF. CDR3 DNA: TGTGCCAGCAGCCAAGTTTTCAGGGGCCATGAGCAGTTCTTC.

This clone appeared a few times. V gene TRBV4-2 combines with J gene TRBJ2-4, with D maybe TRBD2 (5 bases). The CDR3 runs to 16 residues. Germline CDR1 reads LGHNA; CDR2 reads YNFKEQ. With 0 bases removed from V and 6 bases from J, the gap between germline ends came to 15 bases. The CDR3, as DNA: TGTGCCAGCAGCCAAGAGTCTTTCGGGGTTGGAAACATTCAGTACTTC. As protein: CASSQESFGVGNIQYF.

CDR3: CASSWRGSDYGYTF. The CDR3, as DNA: TGTGCCAGTAGTTGGAGGGGATCGGACTATGGCTACACCTTC. This sequence joins TRBV19 and TRBJ1-2; possible D gene TRBD1, 5 bases. This CDR3 region has 14 residues. Trimming left V 5 bases short and J 3 bases short, with 13 bases between. Germline loops: CDR1 LNHDA, CDR2 SQIVND (reference sequence).

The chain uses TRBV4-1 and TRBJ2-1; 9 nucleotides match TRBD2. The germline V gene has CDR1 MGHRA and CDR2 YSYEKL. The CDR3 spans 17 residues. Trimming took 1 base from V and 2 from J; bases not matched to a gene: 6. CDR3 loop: CASSQGILAGTYNEQFF. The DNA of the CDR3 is TGCGCCAGCAGCCAAGGCATCCTAGCGGGGACCTACAATGAGCAGTTCTTC.

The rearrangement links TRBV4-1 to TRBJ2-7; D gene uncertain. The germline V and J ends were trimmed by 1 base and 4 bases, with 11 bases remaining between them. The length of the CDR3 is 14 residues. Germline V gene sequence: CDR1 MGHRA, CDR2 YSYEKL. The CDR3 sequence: CASSQANSRYEQYF. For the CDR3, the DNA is TGCGCCAGCAGCCAAGCAAACAGTAGGTACGAGCAGTACTTC.

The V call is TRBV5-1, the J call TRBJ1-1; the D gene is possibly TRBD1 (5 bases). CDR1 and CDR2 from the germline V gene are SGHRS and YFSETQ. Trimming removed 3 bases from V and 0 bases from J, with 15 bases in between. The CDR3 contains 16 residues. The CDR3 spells CASSSRRGVVNTEAFF. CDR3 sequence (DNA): TGCGCCAGCAGCTCCCGTCGGGGGGTGGTGAACACTGAAGCTTTCTTT.

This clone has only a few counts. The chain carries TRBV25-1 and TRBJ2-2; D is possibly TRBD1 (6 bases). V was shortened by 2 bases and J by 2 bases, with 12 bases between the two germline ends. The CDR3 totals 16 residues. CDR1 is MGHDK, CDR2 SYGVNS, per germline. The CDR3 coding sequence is TGTGCCAGCAGTGAAGCAGGGACAAAAAACACCGGGGAGCTGTTTTTT. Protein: CASSEAGTKNTGELFF.

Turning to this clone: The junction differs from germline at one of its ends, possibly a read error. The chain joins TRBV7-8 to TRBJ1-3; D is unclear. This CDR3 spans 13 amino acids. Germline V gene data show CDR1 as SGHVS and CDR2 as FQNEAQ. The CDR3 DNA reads TGTGCCAGCAGCTTAATCTCTCGAAACACCATATATTTT. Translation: CASSLISRNTIYF.

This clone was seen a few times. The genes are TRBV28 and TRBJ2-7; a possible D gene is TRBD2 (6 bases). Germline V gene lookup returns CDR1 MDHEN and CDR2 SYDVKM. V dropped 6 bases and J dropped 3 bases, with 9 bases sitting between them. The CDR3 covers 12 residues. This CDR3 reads CASSGGFYEQYF. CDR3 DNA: TGTGCCAGCAGCGGAGGGTTCTACGAGCAGTACTTC.